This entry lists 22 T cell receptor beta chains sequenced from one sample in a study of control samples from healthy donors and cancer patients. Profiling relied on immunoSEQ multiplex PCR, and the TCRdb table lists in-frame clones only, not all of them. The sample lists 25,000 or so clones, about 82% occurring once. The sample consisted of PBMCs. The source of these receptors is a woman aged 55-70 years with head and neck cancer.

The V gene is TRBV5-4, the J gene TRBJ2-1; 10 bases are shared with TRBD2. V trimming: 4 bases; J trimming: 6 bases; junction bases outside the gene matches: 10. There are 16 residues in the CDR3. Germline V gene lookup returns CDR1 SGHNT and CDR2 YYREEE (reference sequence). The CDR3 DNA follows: TGTGCCAGCAGCCATCAAAGCGGGGGGGCCCGCAATGAGCAGTTCTTC. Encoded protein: CASSHQSGGARNEQFF.

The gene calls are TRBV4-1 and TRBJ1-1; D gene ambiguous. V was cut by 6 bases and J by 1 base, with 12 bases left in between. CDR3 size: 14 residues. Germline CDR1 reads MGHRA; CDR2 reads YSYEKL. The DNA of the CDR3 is TGCGCCAGCAGTCTCAGCCCGGGGAACACTGAAGCTTTCTTT. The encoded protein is CASSLSPGNTEAFF.

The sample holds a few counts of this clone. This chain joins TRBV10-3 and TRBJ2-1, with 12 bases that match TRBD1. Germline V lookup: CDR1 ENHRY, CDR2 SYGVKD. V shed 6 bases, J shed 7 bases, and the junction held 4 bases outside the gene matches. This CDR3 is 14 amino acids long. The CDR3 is CAIRGDRGLNEQFF. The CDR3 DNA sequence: TGTGCCATCAGGGGGGACAGGGGGCTTAATGAGCAGTTCTTC.

This chain's CDR3 is CASSEDTSNQPQHF. For the CDR3, the DNA is TGTGCCAGCAGTGAAGACACTAGCAATCAGCCCCAGCATTTT. The chain has TRBV25-1 and TRBJ1-5; no clear D gene. The CDR3 is 14 amino acids. Germline CDR1 is MGHDK and CDR2 is SYGVNS. With 2 bases removed from V and 0 bases from J, the gap between germline ends came to 5 bases. Looking up the rest from reference TRBV25-1 and TRBJ1-5 gives the full variable domain: EADIYQTPRYLVIGTGKKITLECSQTMGHDKMYWYQQDPGMELHLIHYSYGVNSTEKGDLSSESTVSRIRTEHFPLTLESARPSHTSQYLCASSEDTSNQPQHFGDGTRLSIL.

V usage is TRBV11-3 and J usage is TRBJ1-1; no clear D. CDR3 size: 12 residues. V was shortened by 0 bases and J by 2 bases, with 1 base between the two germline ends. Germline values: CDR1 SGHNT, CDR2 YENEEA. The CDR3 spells CASSLDNTEAFF. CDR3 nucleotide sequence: TGTGCCAGCAGCTTAGATAACACTGAAGCTTTCTTT.

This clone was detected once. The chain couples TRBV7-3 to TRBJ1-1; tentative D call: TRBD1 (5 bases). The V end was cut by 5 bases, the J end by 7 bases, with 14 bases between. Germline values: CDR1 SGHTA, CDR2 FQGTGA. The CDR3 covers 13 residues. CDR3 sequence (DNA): TGTGCCAGCAGCCCCGGGACGCCCCGTGAAGCTTTCTTT. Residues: CASSPGTPREAFF. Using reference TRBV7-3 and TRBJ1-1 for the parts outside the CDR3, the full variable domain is GAGVSQTPSNKVTEKGKYVELRCDPISGHTALYWYRQSLGQGPEFLIYFQGTGAADDSGLPNDRFFAVRPEGSVSTLKIQRTERGDSAVYLCASSPGTPREAFFGQGTRLTVV.

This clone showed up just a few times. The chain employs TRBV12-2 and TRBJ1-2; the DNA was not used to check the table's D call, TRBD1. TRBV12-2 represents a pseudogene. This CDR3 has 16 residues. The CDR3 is CASRLGKGDRVYGYTF. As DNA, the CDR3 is TGTGCAAGTCGCTTAGGGAAGGGCGACAGGGTCTATGGCTACACCTTC.

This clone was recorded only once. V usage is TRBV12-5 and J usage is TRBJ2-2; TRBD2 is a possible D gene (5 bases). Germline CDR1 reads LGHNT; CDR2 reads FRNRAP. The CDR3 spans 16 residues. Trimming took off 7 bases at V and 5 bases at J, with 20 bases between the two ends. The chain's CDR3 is CASAIGRGLWTGELFF. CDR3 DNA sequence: TGTGCTAGTGCCATAGGGAGAGGGTTATGGACCGGGGAGCTGTTTTTT.

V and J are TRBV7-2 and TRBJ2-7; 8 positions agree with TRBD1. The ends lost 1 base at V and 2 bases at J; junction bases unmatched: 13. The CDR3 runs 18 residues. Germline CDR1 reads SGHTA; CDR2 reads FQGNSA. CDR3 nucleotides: TGTGCCAGCAGCTTAGGGGGATCTGTCAGGGGGCTAACCTACGAGCAGTACTTC. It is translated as CASSLGGSVRGLTYEQYF.

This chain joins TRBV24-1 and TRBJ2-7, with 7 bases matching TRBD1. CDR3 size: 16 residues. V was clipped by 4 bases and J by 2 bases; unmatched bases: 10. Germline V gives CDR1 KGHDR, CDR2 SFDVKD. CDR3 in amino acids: CATSDPARTGTYEQYF. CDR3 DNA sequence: TGTGCCACCAGTGACCCGGCCCGGACAGGAACCTACGAGCAGTACTTC.

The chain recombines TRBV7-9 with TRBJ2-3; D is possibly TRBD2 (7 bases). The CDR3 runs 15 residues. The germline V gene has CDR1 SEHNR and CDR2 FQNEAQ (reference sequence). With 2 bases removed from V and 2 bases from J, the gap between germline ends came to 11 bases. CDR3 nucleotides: TGTGCCAGCAGCTTATCGCGGGGGCCCACAGATACGCAGTATTTT. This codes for CASSLSRGPTDTQYF.

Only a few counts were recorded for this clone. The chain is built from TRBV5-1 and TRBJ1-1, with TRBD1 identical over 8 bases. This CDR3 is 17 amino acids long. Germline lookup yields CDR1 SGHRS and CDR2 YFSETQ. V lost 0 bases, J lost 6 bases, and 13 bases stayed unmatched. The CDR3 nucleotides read TGCGCCAGCAGCTTGGAACTGGTTGGCCAGGGGGCGGCTGAAGCTTTCTTT. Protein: CASSLELVGQGAAEAFF. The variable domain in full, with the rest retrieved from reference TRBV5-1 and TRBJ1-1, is KAGVTQTPRYLIKTRGQQVTLSCSPISGHRSVSWYQQTPGQGLQFLFEYFSETQRNKGNFPGRFSGRQFSNSRSEMNVSTLELGDSALYLCASSLELVGQGAAEAFFGQGTRLTVV.

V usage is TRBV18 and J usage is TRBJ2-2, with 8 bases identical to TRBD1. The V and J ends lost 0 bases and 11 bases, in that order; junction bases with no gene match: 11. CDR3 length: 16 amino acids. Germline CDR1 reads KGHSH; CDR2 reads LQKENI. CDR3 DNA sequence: TGTGCCAGCTCACCACCGAGTCAGGGGGCGTCAGGAGAGCTGTTTTTT. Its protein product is CASSPPSQGASGELFF.

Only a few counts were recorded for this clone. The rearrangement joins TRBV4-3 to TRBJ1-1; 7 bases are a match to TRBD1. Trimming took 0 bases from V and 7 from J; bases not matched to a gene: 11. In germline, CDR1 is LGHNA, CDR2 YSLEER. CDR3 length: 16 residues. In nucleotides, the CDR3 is TGCGCCAGCAGCCAAGATCTAACAGGGGAAAGTGGTGAAGCTTTCTTT. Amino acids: CASSQDLTGESGEAFF.

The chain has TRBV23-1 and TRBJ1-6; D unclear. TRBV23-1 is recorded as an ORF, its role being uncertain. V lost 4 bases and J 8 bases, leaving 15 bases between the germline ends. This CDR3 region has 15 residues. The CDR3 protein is CASSPPGEKDSPLHF. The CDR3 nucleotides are TGCGCCAGCAGTCCCCCAGGAGAAAAGGATTCACCCCTCCACTTT.

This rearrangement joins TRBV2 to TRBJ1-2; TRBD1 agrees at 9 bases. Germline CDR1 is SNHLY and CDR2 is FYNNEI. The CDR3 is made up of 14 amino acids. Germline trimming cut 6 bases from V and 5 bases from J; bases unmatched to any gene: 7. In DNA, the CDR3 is TGTGCCAGCAGGCCGGACAGGGGTCCGTATGGCTACACCTTC. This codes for CASRPDRGPYGYTF. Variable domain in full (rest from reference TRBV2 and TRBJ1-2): EPEVTQTPSHQVTQMGQEVILRCVPISNHLYFYWYRQILGQKVEFLVSFYNNEISEKSEIFDDQFSVERPDGSNFTLKIRSTKLEDSAMYFCASRPDRGPYGYTFGSGTRLTVV.

This CDR3 reads CASSLTPGQSNQPQHF. Here the CDR3 DNA reads TGCGCCAGCAGCCTTACTCCGGGACAGAGCAATCAGCCCCAGCATTTT. The genes are TRBV4-1 and TRBJ1-5; 7 bases match TRBD1. CDR1 is MGHRA and CDR2 is YSYEKL in the germline V gene. V trimming: 4 bases; J trimming: 1 base; junction bases outside the gene matches: 7. CDR3 length: 16 amino acids.

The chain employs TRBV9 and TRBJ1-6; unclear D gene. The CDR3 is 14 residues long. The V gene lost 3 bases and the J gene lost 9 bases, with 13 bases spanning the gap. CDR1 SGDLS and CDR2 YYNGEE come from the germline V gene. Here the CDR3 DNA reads TGTGCCAGCAGCGGTGAAGCCCAGAGTTCACCCCTCCACTTT. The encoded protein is CASSGEAQSSPLHF.

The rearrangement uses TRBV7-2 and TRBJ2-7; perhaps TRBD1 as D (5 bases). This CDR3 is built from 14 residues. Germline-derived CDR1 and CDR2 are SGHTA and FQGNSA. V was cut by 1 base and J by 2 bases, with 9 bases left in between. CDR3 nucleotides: TGTGCCAGCAGCTTAGAGGGGATTACCTACGAGCAGTACTTC. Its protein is CASSLEGITYEQYF.

For the CDR3, the DNA is TGTGCCAGCAGAAGCCTCGGGACAGGGAACACTGAAGCTTTCTTT. Translated, it gives CASRSLGTGNTEAFF. The J gene is TRBJ1-1, the V gene TRBV6-5; the match to TRBD1 covers 8 bases. CDR1 is MNHEY and CDR2 is SVGAGI in the germline V gene. J gave up 1 base and V 6 bases, and 7 bases lay outside the gene matches. This CDR3 comprises 15 residues.

The CDR3 reads CASSDRDRSIFNEQFF. Written as DNA, the CDR3 is TGCGCCAGCAGTGATAGGGACAGGTCTATCTTCAATGAGCAGTTCTTC. This chain connects TRBV10-2 to TRBJ2-1; TRBD1 matches 8 bases. The CDR3 is 16 residues long. Germline loops: CDR1 WSHSY, CDR2 SAAADI. Trimming at V came to 3 bases and at J to 6 bases, leaving 10 bases not matched to a gene.

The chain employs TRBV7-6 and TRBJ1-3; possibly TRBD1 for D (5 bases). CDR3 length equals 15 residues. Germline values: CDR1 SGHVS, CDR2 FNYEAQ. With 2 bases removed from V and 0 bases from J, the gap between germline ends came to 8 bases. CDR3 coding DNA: TGTGCCAGCAGCTTAAGGCAGGGCTCTGGAAACACCATATATTTT. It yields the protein CASSLRQGSGNTIYF.